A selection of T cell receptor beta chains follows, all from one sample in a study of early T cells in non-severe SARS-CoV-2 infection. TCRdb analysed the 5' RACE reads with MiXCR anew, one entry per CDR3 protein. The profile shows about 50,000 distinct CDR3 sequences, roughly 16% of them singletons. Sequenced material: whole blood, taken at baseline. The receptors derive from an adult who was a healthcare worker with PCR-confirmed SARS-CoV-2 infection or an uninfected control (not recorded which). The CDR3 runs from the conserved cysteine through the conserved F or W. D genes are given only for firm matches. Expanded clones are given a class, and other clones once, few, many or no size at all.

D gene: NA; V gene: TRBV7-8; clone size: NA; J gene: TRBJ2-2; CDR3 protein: CASTSEEGTNTGELFF; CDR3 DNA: TGTGCCAGCACCTCGGAGGAGGGGACGAACACCGGGGAGCTGTTTTTT
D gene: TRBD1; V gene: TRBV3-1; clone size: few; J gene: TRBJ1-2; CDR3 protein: CASSLGQGDGYTF; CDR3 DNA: TGTGCCAGCAGCCTGGGACAGGGAGACGGCTACACCTTC
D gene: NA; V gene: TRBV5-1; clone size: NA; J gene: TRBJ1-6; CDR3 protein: CASSRRRDGNSPLHF; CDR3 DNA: TGCGCCAGCAGCCGGCGTCGGGACGGTAATTCACCCCTCCACTTT
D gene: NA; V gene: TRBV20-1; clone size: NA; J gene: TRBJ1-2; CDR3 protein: CSADNRQVNGYTF; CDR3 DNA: TGCAGTGCCGATAACAGACAGGTCAATGGCTACACCTTC
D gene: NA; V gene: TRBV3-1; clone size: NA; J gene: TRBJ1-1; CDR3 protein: CASSQVGNTEAFF; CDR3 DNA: TGTGCCAGCAGCCAAGTTGGGAACACTGAAGCTTTCTTT
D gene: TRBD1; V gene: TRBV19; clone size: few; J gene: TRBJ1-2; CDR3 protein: CASSPDREGGYTF; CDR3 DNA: TGTGCCAGTAGTCCGGACAGGGAAGGCGGCTACACCTTC
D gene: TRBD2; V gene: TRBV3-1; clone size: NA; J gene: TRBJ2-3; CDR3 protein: CASSRGASGSTDTQYF; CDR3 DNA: TGTGCCAGCAGCCGAGGAGCTAGCGGAAGCACAGATACGCAGTATTTT
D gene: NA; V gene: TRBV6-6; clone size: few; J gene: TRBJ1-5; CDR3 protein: CASSGNRRGQPQHF; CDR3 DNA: TGTGCCAGCTCGGGGAACAGACGGGGGCAGCCCCAGCATTTT
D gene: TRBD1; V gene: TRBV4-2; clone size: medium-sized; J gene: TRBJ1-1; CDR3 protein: CASSTQGAEAFF; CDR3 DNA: TGTGCCAGCAGTACTCAGGGGGCTGAAGCTTTCTTT
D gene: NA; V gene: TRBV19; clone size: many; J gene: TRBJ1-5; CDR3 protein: CASSMPGDSNQPQHF; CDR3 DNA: TGTGCCAGTAGTATGCCAGGAGATAGCAATCAGCCCCAGCATTTT
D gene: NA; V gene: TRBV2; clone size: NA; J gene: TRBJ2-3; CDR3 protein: CASSDFLTDTQYF; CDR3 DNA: TGTGCCAGCAGTGACTTCCTCACAGATACGCAGTATTTT
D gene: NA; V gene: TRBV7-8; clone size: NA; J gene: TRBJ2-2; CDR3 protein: CASSRGWANTGELFF; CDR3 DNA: TGTGCCAGCTCCAGGGGATGGGCGAACACCGGGGAGCTGTTTTTT
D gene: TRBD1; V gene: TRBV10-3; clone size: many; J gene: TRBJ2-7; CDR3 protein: CAISEGGGQGSKQYF; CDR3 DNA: TGTGCCATCAGTGAGGGAGGGGGACAGGGAAGTAAGCAGTACTTC
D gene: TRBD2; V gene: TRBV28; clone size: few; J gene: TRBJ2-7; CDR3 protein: CASSLSGGVIYEQYF; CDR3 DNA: TGTGCCAGCAGTTTATCCGGGGGGGTCATATACGAGCAGTACTTC
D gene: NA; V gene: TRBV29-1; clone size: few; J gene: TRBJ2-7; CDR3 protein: CSVEAGRKQYF; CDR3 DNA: TGCAGCGTTGAGGCAGGGCGGAAGCAGTACTTC
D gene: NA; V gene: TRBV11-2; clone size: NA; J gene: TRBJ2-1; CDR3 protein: CASSFRGTGNSYNEQFF; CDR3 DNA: TGTGCCAGCAGCTTTAGAGGAACGGGGAACTCCTACAATGAGCAGTTCTTC
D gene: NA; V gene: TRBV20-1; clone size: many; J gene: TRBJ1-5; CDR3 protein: CSASLDGSPGNQPQHF; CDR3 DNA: TGCAGTGCCTCATTGGATGGTAGTCCGGGCAATCAGCCCCAGCATTTT
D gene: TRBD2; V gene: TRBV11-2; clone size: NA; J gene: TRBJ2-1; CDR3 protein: CASSLMATSGRGDEQFF; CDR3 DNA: TGTGCCAGCAGCCTCATGGCGACTAGCGGGAGAGGGGATGAGCAGTTCTTC
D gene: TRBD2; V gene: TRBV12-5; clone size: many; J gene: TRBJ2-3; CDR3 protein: CASAGGPNTQYF; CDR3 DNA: TGTGCTAGTGCGGGAGGACCTAATACGCAGTATTTT
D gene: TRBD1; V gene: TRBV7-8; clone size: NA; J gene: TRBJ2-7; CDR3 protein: CASSFAGTGFYEQYF; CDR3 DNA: TGTGCCAGCAGCTTTGCCGGGACAGGGTTCTACGAGCAGTACTTC
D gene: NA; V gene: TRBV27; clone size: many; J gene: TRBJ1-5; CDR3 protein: CASSLGSPQSAQHF; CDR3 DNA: TGTGCCAGCTCTCTCGGGTCCCCTCAATCAGCCCAGCATTTT
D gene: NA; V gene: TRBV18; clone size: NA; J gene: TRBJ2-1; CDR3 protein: CASSPGLASNEQFF; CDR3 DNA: TGTGCCAGCTCACCCGGCCTAGCCTCCAATGAGCAGTTCTTC
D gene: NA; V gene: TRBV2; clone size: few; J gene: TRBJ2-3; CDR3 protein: CASSERGSDTQYF; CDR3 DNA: TGTGCCAGCAGTGAAAGAGGTTCCGATACGCAGTATTTT